This T cell receptor beta chain was obtained from a study of T-cell reconstitution after alpha-beta-depleted transplantation in children. This clonotype came up a few times. Its antigen is not known. The CDR3 runs 12 residues. Trimming pared 5 bases from V and 2 bases from J, leaving 10 bases between. Germline V lookup: CDR1 SQVTM, CDR2 ANQGSEA. Study conclusions and caveats: Approximately two months post-transplant, alpha-beta T cells reportedly originated from several hundred expanded graft clones. By one year post-transplant, T-cell counts and diversity largely arose from T cells that were newly produced. Recipient T cells and thymic progenitors that survived were the source of the high TCRbeta diversity seen at day 60 in some patients.

TCRbeta library preparation incorporated unique molecular identifiers. TCRdb independently ran MiXCR on the PCR reads; one entry per CDR3 protein. The sample lists about 980,000 distinct CDR3 sequences, about 29% occurring once. The sequences come from PBMCs, mostly from graft donor cells, collected 360 days after TCRalphabeta/CD19-depleted stem cell transplant. V gene TRBV29-1 combines with J gene TRBJ2-7; D is uncertain. This receptor was taken from a boy younger than two who had a stem cell transplant for SCID, so the T cells may come from the graft donor. CDR3 protein: CSVNDGPYEQYF. Written as DNA, the CDR3 is TGCAGCGTTAACGACGGGCCCTACGAGCAGTACTTC.